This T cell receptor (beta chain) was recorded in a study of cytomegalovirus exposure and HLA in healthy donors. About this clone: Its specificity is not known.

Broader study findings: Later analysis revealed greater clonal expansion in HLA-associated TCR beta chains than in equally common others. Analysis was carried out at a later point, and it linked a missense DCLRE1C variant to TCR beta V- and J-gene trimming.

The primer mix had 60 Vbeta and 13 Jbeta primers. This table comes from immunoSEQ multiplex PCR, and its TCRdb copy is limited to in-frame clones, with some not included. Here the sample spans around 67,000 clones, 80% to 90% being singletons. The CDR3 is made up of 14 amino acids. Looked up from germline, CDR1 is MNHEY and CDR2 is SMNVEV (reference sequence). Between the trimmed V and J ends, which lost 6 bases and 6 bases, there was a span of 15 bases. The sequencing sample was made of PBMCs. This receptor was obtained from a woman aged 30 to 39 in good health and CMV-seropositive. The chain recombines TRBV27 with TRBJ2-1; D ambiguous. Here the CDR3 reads CASRSHSAANEQFF. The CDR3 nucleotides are TGTGCCAGCAGATCCCACTCCGCCGCCAATGAGCAGTTCTTC.